The rows below give T cell receptor beta chains drawn from one sample of a study of patients and donors after allogeneic stem cell transplantation. TCRdb analysed the RT-PCR reads with MiXCR anew, one entry per CDR3 protein. This table holds more than 150,000 distinct CDR3 sequences, 40% to 45% found once. Sample: blood, either unsorted or a sorted T cell fraction (not recorded which). The receptors come from a human donor who was either an allogeneic HSCT recipient or a stem cell or donor lymphocyte infusion donor (not recorded which). It is not recorded whose cells these are; they may come from a transplant donor. Both conserved end residues are part of each CDR3. The D gene is left open where the match is weak. The size field is filled for only some rows; it gives once, few, many or a size class.

v_call	j_call	clone_size	d_call	cdr3_aa	cdr3_nt
TRBV7-8	TRBJ2-5	.	.	CASSSGLGRETQYF	TGTGCCAGCAGCTCCGGACTGGGTAGAGAGACCCAGTACTTC
TRBV20-1	TRBJ2-1	.	.	CSATSGARNEQFF	TGCAGTGCTACCTCCGGGGCGCGCAATGAGCAGTTCTTC
TRBV7-9	TRBJ1-6	.	.	CASSLGGSYNSPLHF	TGTGCCAGCAGCTTAGGGGGCTCCTATAATTCACCCCTCCACTTT
TRBV15	TRBJ2-2	few	.	CATSSGGELFF	TGTGCCACCAGCAGTGGCGGGGAGCTGTTTTTT
TRBV12-3/TRBV12-4	TRBJ2-1	.	.	CASSSPTSSYNEQFF	TGTGCCAGCAGTTCTCCTACTAGCTCCTACAATGAGCAGTTCTTC
TRBV12-3/TRBV12-4	TRBJ2-1	few	.	CASTQQLNEQFF	TGTGCCAGCACCCAACAGTTAAATGAGCAGTTCTTC
TRBV2	TRBJ1-5	few	TRBD1	CASSAGQGGNQPQHF	TGTGCCAGCAGTGCGGGACAGGGGGGCAATCAGCCCCAGCATTTT
TRBV9	TRBJ1-1	.	.	CASSGLTGGGTEAFF	TGTGCCAGCAGCGGATTAACAGGCGGCGGCACTGAAGCTTTCTTT
TRBV18	TRBJ2-7	.	TRBD1	CASSLLDRGRTYEQYF	TGTGCCAGCTCACTCCTGGACAGGGGTCGGACTTACGAGCAGTACTTC
TRBV6-2/TRBV6-3	TRBJ1-1	.	.	CASNLGRPNTEAFF	TGTGCCAGCAACCTAGGGAGACCGAACACTGAAGCTTTCTTT
TRBV3-1	TRBJ2-5	.	TRBD1	CASSLRTGTETQYF	TGTGCCAGCAGTCTACGGACAGGGACGGAGACCCAGTACTTC
TRBV7-3	TRBJ1-3	few	.	CASSLRWGNTIYF	TGTGCCAGCAGCTTACGATGGGGAAACACCATATATTTT